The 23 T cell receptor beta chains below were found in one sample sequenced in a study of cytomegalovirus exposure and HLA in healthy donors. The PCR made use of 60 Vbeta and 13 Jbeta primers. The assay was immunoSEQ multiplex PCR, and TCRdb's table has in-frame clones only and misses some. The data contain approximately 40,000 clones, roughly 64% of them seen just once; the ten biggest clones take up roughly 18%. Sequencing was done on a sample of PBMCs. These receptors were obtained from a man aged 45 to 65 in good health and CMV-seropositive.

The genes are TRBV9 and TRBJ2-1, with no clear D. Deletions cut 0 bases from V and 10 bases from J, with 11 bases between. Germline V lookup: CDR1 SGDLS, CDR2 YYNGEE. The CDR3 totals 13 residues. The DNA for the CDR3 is TGTGCCAGCAGCGTAGGGCCGCCCGGGGAGCAGTTCTTC. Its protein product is CASSVGPPGEQFF. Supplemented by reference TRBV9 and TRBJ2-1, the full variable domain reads DSGVTQTPKHLITATGQRVTLRCSPRSGDLSVYWYQQSLDQGLQFLIQYYNGEERAKGNILERFSAQQFPDLHSELNLSSLELGDSALYFCASSVGPPGEQFFGPGTRLTVL.

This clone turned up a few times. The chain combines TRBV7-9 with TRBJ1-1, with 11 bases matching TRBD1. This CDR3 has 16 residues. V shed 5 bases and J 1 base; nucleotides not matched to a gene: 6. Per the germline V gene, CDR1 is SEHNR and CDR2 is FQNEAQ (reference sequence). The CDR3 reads CASSPRGQGANTEAFF. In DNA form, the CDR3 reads TGTGCCAGCAGCCCCCGAGGACAGGGGGCGAACACTGAAGCTTTCTTT.

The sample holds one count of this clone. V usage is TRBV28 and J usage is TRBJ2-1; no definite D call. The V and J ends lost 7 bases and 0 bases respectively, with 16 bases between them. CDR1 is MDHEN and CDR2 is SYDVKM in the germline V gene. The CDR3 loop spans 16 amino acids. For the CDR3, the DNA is TGTGCCAGCACCTACTCGACAAGAAGCTCCTACAATGAGCAGTTCTTC. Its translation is CASTYSTRSSYNEQFF.

DNA for the CDR3: TGTGCCAGCAGCCCCGACTCTAACTACGAGCAGTACTTC. Its protein is CASSPDSNYEQYF. The rearrangement joins TRBV7-2 to TRBJ2-7; D is unresolved. V lost 5 bases and J 3 bases, leaving 11 bases between the germline ends. CDR1 and CDR2 from the germline V gene are SGHTA and FQGNSA. This CDR3 region has 13 residues.

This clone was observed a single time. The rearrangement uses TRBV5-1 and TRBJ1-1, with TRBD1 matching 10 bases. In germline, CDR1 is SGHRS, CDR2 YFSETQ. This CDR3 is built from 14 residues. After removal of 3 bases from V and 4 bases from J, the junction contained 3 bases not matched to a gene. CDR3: CASSWTGGSTEAFF. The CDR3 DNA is TGCGCCAGCAGCTGGACAGGGGGTAGCACTGAAGCTTTCTTT.

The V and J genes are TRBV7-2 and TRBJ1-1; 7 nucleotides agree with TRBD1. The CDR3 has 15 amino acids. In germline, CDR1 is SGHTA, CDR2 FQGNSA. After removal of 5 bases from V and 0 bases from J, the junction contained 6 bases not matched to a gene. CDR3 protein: CASSPRQGVNTEAFF. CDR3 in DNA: TGTGCCAGCAGCCCCCGACAGGGTGTGAACACTGAAGCTTTCTTT.

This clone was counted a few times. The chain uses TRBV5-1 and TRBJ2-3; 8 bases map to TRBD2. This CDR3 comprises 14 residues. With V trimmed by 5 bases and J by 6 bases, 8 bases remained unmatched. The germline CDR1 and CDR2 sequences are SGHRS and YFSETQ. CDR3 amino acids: CASSTGPGGDTQYF. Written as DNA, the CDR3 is TGCGCCAGCAGTACTGGACCGGGGGGGGATACGCAGTATTTT.

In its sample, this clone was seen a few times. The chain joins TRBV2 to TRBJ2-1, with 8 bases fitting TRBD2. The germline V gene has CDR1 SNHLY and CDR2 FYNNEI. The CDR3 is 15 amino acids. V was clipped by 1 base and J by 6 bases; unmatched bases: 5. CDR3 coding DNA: TGTGCCAGCAGTGAAGTACGGGGGGGCCCCAATGAGCAGTTCTTC. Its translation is CASSEVRGGPNEQFF.

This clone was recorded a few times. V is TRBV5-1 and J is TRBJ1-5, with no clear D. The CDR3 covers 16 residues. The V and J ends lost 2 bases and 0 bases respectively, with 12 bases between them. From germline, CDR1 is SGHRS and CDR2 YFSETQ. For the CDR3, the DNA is TGCGCCAGCAGCTTAGGAATAGGAGATAGCAATCAGCCCCAGCATTTT. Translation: CASSLGIGDSNQPQHF.

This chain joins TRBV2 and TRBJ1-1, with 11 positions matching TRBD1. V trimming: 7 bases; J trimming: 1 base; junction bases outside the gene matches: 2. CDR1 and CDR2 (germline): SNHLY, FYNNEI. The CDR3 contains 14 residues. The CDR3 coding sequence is TGTGCCAGCACAGGACAGGGGGCGAACACTGAAGCTTTCTTT. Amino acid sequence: CASTGQGANTEAFF.

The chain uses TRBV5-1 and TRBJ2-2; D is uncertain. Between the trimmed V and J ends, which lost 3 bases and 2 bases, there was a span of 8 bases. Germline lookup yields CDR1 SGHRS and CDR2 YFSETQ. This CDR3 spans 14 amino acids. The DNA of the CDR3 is TGCGCCAGCAGCTACCCAGGAAACACCGGGGAGCTGTTTTTT. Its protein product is CASSYPGNTGELFF.

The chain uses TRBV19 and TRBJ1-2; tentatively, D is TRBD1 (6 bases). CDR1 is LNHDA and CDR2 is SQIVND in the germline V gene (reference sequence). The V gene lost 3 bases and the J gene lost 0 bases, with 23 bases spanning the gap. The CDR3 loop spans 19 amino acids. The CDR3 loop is CASSIIGGGRRLSNYGYTF. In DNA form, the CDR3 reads TGTGCCAGTAGTATTATAGGGGGGGGACGGCGACTTTCTAACTATGGCTACACCTTC.

DNA of the CDR3: TGTGCCAGCAGCTTTTTGAGCGGGGAGGGGACAGATACGCAGTATTTT. Its protein product is CASSFLSGEGTDTQYF. The chain recombines TRBV5-6 with TRBJ2-3; 7 positions agree with TRBD2. CDR3 length equals 16 residues. Germline V CDR1 and CDR2: SGHDT, YYEEEE. V lost 2 bases and J lost 3; bases outside the gene matches: 9.

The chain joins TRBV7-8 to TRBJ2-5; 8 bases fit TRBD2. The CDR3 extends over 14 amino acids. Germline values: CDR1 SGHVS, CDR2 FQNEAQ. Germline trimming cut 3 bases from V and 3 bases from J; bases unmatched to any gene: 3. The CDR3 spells CASSLPGGKETQYF. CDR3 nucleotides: TGTGCCAGCAGCTTGCCGGGGGGGAAAGAGACCCAGTACTTC.

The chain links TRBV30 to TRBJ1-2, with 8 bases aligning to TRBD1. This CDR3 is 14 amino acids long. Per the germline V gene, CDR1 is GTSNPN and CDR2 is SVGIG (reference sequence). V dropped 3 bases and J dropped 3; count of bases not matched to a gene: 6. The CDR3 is CAWRYNRGDYGYTF. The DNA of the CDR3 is TGTGCCTGGAGATACAACAGGGGGGACTATGGCTACACCTTC.

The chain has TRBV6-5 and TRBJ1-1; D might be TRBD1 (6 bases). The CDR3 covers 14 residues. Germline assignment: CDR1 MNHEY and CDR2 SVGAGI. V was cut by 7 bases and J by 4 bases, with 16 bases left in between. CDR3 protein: CASNGEIGGTEAFF. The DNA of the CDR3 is TGTGCCAGCAATGGGGAAATAGGGGGCACTGAAGCTTTCTTT.

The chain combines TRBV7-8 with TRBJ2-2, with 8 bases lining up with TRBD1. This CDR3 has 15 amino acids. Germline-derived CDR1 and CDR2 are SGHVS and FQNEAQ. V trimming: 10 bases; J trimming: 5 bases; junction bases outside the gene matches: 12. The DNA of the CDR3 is TGTGCCACCCGCAGGGGGCAAGGGGATACCGGGGAGCTGTTTTTT. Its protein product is CATRRGQGDTGELFF. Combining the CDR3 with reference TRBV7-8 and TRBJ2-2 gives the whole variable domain GAGVSQSPRYKVAKRGQDVALRCDPISGHVSLFWYQQALGQGPEFLTYFQNEAQLDKSGLPSDRFFAERPEGSVSTLKIQRTQQEDSAVYLCATRRGQGDTGELFFGEGSRLTVL.

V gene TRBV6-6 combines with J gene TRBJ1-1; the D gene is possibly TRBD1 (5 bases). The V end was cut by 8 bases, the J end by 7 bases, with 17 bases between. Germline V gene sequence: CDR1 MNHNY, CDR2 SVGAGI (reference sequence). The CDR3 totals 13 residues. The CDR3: CASLRGAGNEAFF. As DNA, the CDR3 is TGTGCCAGCCTCCGTGGGGCGGGAAATGAAGCTTTCTTT.

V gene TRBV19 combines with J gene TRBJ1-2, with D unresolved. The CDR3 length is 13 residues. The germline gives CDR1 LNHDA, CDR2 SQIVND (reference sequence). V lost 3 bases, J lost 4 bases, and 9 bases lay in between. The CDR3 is CASSISGIYGYTF. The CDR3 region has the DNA TGTGCCAGTAGTATTTCGGGGATCTATGGCTACACCTTC.

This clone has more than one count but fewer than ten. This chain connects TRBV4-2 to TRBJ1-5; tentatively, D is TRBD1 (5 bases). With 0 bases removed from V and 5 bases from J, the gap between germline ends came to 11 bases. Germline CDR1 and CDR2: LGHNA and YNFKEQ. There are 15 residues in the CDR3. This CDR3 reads CASSQDDSTHQPQHF. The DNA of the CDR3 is TGTGCCAGCAGCCAAGATGACAGTACCCATCAGCCCCAGCATTTT.

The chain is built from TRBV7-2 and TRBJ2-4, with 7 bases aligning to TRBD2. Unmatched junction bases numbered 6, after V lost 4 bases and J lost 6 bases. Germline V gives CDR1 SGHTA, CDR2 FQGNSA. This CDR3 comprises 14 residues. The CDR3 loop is CASSSSGALNIQYF. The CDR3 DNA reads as TGTGCCAGCAGCTCAAGCGGGGCGTTAAACATTCAGTACTTC.

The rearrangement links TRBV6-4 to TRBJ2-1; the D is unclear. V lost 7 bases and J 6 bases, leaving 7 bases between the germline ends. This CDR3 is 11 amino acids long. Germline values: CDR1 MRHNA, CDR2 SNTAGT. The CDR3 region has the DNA TGTGCCAGCACTGTATGCAATGAGCAGTTCTTC. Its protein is CASTVCNEQFF.

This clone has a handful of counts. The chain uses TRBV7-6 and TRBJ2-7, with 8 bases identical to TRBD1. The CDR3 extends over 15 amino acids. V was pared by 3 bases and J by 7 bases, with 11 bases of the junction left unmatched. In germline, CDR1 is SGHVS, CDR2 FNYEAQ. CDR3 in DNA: TGTGCCAGCAGCTTGTTAGGTCAGGGGGCGAGGGAGCAGTACTTC. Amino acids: CASSLLGQGAREQYF.